This T cell receptor (beta chain) was identified during a study of blood T cell repertoires in COVID-19. At the level of the study: The origin of the acute and convalescent COVID-19 samples was the United States, Italy and Spain.

Some clones are missing from TCRdb's copy, which holds only in-frame ones; the method was immunoSEQ multiplex PCR. The sample records hundreds of thousands of clones, roughly 90% being singletons. Between the trimmed V and J ends, which lost 4 bases and 5 bases, there was a span of 14 bases. The CDR3 runs 14 residues. Germline loops: CDR1 SGHRS, CDR2 YFSETQ. The chain joins TRBV5-1 to TRBJ2-3; D gene unclear. Sequencing was done on a sample of peripheral blood. This clonotype was sampled from a woman aged 25 to 39 with acute or convalescent COVID-19. CDR3 region: CASSPFSSGDTQYF. CDR3 DNA: TGCGCCAGCAGCCCCTTCAGTTCTGGAGATACGCAGTATTTT.